The sequence of this T cell receptor beta chain was determined in a study of shared clonotypes between healthy human individuals. Some clones are missing from TCRdb's copy, which holds only in-frame ones; the method was immunoSEQ multiplex PCR. The sample lists 550,000 to 600,000 clones; around 80% were seen once. The CDR3 spans 13 residues. Germline CDR1 SQVTM, CDR2 ANQGSEA. V lost 4 bases, J lost 5 bases, and 6 bases stayed unmatched. Sequencing used PBMCs. V gene TRBV29-1 combines with J gene TRBJ2-7, with 9 nucleotides matching TRBD2. This TCR was recovered from a woman aged 40 to 49 in good health. Some clones in this sample may be carry-over from other donors' samples. This CDR3 reads CSVVDSGSHEQYF. The CDR3 DNA reads TGCAGCGTTGTAGATAGCGGGAGCCACGAGCAGTACTTC.